This T cell receptor (beta chain) was sequenced in a study of blood T cell repertoires in COVID-19. About the study: The samples span acute and convalescent COVID-19 from the United States, Italy and Spain. Sample material is recorded as cDNA or gDNA derived from T cells, B-cell-depleted T cells, or PBMCs.

As processed by the authors: Amplification of reference gene primers provided the estimated nucleated cell counts. Assay: immunoSEQ multiplex PCR; the TCRdb copy retains only in-frame clones and omits some. The DNA gave D and trimming, while V, J and clone size come from that table. This table has about 120,000 clones, 65% to 90% appearing once. The germline CDR1 and CDR2 sequences are MNHEY and SVGAGI. The CDR3 runs 15 residues. The junction had 8 bases not matched to a gene; V was cut back by 6 bases and J by 6 bases. This clone was counted once. Material: peripheral blood. This clonotype originated in an elderly man with acute or convalescent COVID-19. The chain is built from TRBV6-5 and TRBJ2-4; TRBD1 matches 10 bases. The CDR3 sequence: CASRATGGAGNIQYF. The CDR3 region has the DNA TGTGCCAGCAGAGCGACAGGGGGCGCGGGAAACATTCAGTACTTC.